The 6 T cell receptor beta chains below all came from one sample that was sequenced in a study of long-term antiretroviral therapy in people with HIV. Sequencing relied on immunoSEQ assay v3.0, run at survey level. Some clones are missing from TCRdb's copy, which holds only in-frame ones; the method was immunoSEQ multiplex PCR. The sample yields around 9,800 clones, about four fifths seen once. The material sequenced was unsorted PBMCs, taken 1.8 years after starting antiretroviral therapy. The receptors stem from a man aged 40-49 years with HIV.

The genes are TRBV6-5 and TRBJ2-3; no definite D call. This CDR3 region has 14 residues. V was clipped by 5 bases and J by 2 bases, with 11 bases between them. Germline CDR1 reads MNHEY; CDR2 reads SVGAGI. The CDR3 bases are TGTGCCAGCAGTGCCCGGACCTACACAGATACGCAGTATTTT. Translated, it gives CASSARTYTDTQYF.

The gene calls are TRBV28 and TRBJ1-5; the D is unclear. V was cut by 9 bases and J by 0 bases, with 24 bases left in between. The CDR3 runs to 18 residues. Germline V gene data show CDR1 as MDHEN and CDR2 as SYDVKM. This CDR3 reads CASQESPHEVHSNQPQHF. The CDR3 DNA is TGTGCCAGTCAGGAGTCTCCCCACGAAGTACATAGCAATCAGCCCCAGCATTTT.

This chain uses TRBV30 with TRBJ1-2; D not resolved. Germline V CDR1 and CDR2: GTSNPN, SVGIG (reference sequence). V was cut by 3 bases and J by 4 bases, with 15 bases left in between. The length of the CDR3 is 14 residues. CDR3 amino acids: CAWSGFGSLYGYTF. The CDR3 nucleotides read TGTGCCTGGAGCGGCTTTGGGAGTCTCTATGGCTACACCTTC.

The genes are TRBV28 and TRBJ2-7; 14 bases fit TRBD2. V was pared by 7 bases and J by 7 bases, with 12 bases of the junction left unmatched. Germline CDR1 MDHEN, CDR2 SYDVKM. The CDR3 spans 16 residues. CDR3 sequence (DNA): TGTGCCAGCAACCCCCAGCGGGGACTAGCGGGAGTAGAGCAGTACTTC. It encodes CASNPQRGLAGVEQYF. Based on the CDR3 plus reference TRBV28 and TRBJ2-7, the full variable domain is DVKVTQSSRYLVKRTGEKVFLECVQDMDHENMFWYRQDPGLGLRLIYFSYDVKMKEKGDIPEGYSVSREKKERFSLILESASTNQTSMYLCASNPQRGLAGVEQYFGPGTRLTVT.

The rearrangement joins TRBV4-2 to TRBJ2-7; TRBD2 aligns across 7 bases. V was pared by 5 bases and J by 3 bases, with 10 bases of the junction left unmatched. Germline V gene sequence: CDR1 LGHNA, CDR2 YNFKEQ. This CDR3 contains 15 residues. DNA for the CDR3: TGTGCCAGCAGCATGGGGGAGGGCGGGAGCTACGAGCAGTACTTC. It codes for CASSMGEGGSYEQYF.

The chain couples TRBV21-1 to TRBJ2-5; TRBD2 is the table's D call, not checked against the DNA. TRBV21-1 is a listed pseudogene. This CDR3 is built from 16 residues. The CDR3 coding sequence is TGTGCCAGCAGCAAAAAACTAGCGGGGTTTCGCGAGACCCAGTACTTC. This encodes CASSKKLAGFRETQYF.